The sample holds a few counts of the clone carrying this TCR beta chain. V was shortened by 4 bases and J by 4 bases, with 14 bases between the two germline ends. The CDR3 has 15 amino acids. CDR1 SGHNT and CDR2 YYREEE come from the germline V gene (reference sequence). This record belongs to a study of T cells after yellow fever vaccination. One entry per CDR3 protein, called by TCRdb with MiXCR from the 5' RACE reads. Of about 340,000 distinct CDR3 sequences in the sample, 8.5% to 10% were seen once. The material was PBMCs, obtained on the day of the first yellow fever vaccination. The TCR sequence derives from a man between 18 and 35 years old who received the YFV17D yellow fever vaccine. V gene TRBV5-4 combines with J gene TRBJ2-2, with D possibly being TRBD2 (6 bases). For the CDR3, the DNA is TGTGCCAGCAGCGTGGGACTTCCTTTCACCGGGGAGCTGTTTTTT. It translates to CASSVGLPFTGELFF.